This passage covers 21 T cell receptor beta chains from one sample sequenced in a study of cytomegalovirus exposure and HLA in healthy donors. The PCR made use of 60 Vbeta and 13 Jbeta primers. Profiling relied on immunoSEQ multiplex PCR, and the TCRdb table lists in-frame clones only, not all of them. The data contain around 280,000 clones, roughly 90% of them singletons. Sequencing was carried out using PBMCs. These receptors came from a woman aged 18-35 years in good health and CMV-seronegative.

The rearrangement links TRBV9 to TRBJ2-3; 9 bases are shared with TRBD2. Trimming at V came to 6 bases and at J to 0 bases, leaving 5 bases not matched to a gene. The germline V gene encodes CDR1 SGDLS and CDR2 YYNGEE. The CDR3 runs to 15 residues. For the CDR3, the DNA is TGTGCCAGCACCCCGACTAGCGGTAGCACAGATACGCAGTATTTT. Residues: CASTPTSGSTDTQYF.

The CDR3 region is CASSEARGQGYNEQFF. The CDR3 DNA sequence: TGTGCCAGCAGTGAAGCGAGGGGACAGGGTTACAATGAGCAGTTCTTC. The chain uses TRBV6-1 and TRBJ2-1; 9 bases match TRBD1. This CDR3 contains 16 residues. V trimming: 0 bases; J trimming: 4 bases; junction bases outside the gene matches: 4. Germline V gives CDR1 MNHNS, CDR2 SASEGT.

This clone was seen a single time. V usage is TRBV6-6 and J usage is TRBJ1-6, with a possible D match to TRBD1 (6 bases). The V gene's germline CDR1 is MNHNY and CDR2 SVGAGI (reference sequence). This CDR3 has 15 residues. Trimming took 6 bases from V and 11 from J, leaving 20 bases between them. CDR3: CASSPGQTLFTPLHF. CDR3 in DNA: TGTGCCAGCAGCCCGGGACAAACCCTTTTCACACCCCTCCACTTT.

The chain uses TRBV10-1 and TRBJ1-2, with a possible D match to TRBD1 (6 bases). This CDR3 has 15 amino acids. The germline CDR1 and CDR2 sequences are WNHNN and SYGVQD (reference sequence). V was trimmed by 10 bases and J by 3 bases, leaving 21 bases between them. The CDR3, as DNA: TGCGCCACCAGCCCGATCGGACAGTGCGACTATGGCTACACCTTC. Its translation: CATSPIGQCDYGYTF.

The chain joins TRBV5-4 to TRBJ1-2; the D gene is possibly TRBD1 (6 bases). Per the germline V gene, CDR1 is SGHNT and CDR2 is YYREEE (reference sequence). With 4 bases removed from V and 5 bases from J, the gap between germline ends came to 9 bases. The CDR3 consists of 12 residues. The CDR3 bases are TGTGCCAGCAGCAGGGACACATATGGCTACACCTTC. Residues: CASSRDTYGYTF.

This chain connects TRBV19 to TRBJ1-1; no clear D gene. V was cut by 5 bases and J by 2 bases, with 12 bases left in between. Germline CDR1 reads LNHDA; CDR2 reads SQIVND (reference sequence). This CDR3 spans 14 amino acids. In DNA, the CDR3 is TGTGCCAGTAGTCAATTGGCCGAAAACACTGAAGCTTTCTTT. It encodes CASSQLAENTEAFF. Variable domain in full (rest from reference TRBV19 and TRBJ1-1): DGGITQSPKYLFRKEGQNVTLSCEQNLNHDAMYWYRQDPGQGLRLIYYSQIVNDFQKGDIAEGYSVSREKKESFPLTVTSAQKNPTAFYLCASSQLAENTEAFFGQGTRLTVV.

CDR3 sequence: CASSGDSYNEQFF. For the CDR3, the DNA is TGTGCCAGCTCGGGGGACAGTTACAATGAGCAGTTCTTC. This chain links TRBV18 with TRBJ2-1; 7 bases fit TRBD1. This CDR3 contains 13 residues. Germline assignment: CDR1 KGHSH and CDR2 LQKENI. Losses at the gene ends were 6 bases for V and 4 bases for J; bases not matched to a gene: 3.

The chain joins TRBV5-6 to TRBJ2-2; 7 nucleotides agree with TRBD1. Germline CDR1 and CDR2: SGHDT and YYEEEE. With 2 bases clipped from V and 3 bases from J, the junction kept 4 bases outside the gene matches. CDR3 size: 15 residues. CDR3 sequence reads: CASSFSDRDTGELFF. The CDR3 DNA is TGTGCCAGCAGCTTTTCAGACAGGGACACCGGGGAGCTGTTTTTT.

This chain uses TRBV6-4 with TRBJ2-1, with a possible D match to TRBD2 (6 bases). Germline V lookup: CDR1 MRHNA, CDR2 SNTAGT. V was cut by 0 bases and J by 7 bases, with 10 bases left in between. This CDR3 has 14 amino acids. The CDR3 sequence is CASSDSGRRNEQFF. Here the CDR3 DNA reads TGTGCCAGCAGTGACTCCGGGAGACGTAATGAGCAGTTCTTC.

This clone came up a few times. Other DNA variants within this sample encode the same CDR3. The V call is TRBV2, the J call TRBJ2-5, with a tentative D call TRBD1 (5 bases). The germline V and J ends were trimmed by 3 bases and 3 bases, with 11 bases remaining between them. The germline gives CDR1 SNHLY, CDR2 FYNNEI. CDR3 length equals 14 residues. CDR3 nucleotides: TGTGCCAGCAGTGAGGACAATGGGGAAGAGACCCAGTACTTC. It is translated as CASSEDNGEETQYF.

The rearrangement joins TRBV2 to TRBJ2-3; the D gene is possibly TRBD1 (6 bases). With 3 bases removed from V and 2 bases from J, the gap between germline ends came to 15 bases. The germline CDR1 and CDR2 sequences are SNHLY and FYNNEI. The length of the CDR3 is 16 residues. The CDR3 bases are TGTGCCAGCAGTGACCCCACAGGGATGATCACAGATACGCAGTATTTT. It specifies CASSDPTGMITDTQYF. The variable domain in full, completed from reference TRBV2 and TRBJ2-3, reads EPEVTQTPSHQVTQMGQEVILRCVPISNHLYFYWYRQILGQKVEFLVSFYNNEISEKSEIFDDQFSVERPDGSNFTLKIRSTKLEDSAMYFCASSDPTGMITDTQYFGPGTRLTVL.

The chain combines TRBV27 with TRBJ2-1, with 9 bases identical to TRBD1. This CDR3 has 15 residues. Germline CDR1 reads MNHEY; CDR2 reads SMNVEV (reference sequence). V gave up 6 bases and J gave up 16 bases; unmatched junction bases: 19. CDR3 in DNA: TGTGCCAGCAGCTTTCCGGGACAGGGAACCCAAAGGGAATTCTTC. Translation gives CASSFPGQGTQREFF.

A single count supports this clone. The CDR3: CASSLDRDGYEQYF. The CDR3 DNA follows: TGCGCCAGCAGCTTGGACAGGGACGGGTACGAGCAGTACTTC. The chain is built from TRBV5-1 and TRBJ2-7; D perhaps matches TRBD1 (6 bases). The length of the CDR3 is 14 residues. Germline CDR1 reads SGHRS; CDR2 reads YFSETQ. V was pared by 0 bases and J by 4 bases, with 11 bases between. The full variable domain, in which reference TRBV5-1 and TRBJ2-7 provide the parts outside the CDR3, is KAGVTQTPRYLIKTRGQQVTLSCSPISGHRSVSWYQQTPGQGLQFLFEYFSETQRNKGNFPGRFSGRQFSNSRSEMNVSTLELGDSALYLCASSLDRDGYEQYFGPGTRLTVT.

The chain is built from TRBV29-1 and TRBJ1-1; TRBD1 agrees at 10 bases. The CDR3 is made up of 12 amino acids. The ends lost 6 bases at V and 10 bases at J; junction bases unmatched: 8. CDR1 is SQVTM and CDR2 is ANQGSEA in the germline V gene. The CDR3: CSVDRDRGRAFF. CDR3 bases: TGCAGCGTAGACCGGGACAGGGGACGAGCTTTCTTT.

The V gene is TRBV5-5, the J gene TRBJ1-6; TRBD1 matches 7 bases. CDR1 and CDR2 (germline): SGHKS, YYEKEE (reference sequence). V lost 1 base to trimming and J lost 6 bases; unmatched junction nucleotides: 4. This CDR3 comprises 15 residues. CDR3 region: CASSLRQGLNSPLHF. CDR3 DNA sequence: TGTGCCAGCAGCTTGCGACAGGGCCTTAATTCACCCCTCCACTTT.

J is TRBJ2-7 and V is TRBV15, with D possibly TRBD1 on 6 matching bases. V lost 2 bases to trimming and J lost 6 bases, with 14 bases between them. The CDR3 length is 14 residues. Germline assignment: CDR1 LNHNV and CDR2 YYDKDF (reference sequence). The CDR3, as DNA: TGTGCCACCAGCAGATCCCTGGGGGCTCGCGAGCAGTACTTC. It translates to CATSRSLGAREQYF.

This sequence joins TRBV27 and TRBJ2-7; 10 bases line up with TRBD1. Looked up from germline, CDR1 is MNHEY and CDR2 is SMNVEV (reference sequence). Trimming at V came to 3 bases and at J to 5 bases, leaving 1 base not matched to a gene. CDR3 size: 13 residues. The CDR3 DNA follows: TGTGCCAGCAGTTTGGACAGGGGGAACGAGCAGTACTTC. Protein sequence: CASSLDRGNEQYF.

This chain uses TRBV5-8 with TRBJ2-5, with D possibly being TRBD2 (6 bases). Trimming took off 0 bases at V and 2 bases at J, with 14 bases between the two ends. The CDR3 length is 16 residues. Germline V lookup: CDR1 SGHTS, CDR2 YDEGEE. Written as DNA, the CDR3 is TGTGCCAGCAGCTTGGGTTCAGGGAGGAGTCAAGAGACCCAGTACTTC. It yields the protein CASSLGSGRSQETQYF.

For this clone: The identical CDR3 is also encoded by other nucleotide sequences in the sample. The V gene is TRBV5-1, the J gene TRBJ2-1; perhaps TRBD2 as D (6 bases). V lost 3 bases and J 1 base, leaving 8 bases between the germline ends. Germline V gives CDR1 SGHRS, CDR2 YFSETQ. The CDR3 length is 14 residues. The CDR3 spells CASSSGGSYNEQFF. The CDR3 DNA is TGCGCCAGCAGCTCCGGGGGTTCCTACAATGAGCAGTTCTTC.

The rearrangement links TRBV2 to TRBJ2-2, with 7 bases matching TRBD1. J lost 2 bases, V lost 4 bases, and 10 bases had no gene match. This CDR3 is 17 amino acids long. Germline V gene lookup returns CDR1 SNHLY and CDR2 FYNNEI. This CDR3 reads CASSVRRQGGNTGELFF. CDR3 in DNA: TGTGCCAGCAGTGTCCGGCGACAGGGCGGAAACACCGGGGAGCTGTTTTTT.

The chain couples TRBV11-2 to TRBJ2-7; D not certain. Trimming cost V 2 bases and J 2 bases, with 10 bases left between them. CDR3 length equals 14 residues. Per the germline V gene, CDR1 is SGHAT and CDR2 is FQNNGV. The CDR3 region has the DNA TGTGCCAGCAGCTTAAATGACGGAGCCTACGAGCAGTACTTC. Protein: CASSLNDGAYEQYF.